A selection of T cell receptor beta chains follows, all from one sample in a study of T cell changes during pregnancy in multiple sclerosis. Measured with immunoSEQ multiplex PCR; TCRdb has only the in-frame clones, and not every one. Among some 54,000 clones listed, approximately 93% were seen once. The sequencing here drew on peripheral blood, taken after pregnancy. These receptors all come from a female donor with multiple sclerosis, enrolled in a pregnancy study. The CDR3 runs from the conserved cysteine through the conserved F or W. Expanded clones are given a class, and other clones once, few, many or no size at all.

>TRBV9|NA
CASSVGGPRGETQYF
>TRBV19|NA
CASRRVTGGSYNEQFF
>TRBV11-3|NA
CASSLGRGNTEAFF
>TRBV18|NA
CASSPPGQGLLYEQYF
>TRBV13|NA
CASSLDMNTEAFF
>TRBV7-2|NA
CASSSRDRGQYEQYF
>TRBV28|NA
CASSHDSWTSGRAASYNEQFF
>TRBV6-6|NA
CASSGEELRNTIYF
>TRBV6-5|once
CASSYGTLNTEAFF
>TRBV7-2|NA
CASSLDGTTGELFF
>TRBV14|NA
CASSQPGLGYNEQFF
>TRBV7-2|NA
CASSFSGRLSEKLFF
>TRBV5-4|NA
CASSLVGREPWEQYF
>TRBV29-1|NA
CSVSGFNQPQHF
>TRBV27|NA
CASRSSPGSYNEQFF
>TRBV27|NA
CASSSTGVTHQPQHF
>TRBV19|NA
CASSNGRGINQPQHF
>TRBV4-2|NA
CASSQGLWGYNEQFF
>TRBV7-2|NA
CASSLARDNEQFF
>TRBV11-2|once
CASSLLFSYEQYF
>TRBV2|NA
CASSGPAGPEQYF
>TRBV30|NA
CAWDLQGWETQYF
>TRBV7-2|NA
CASSFPSPPAGGRETQYF
>TRBV29-1|NA
CSVGLAGGIEQYF
>TRBV7-6|NA
CASSLTGTYNEQFF
>TRBV18|NA
CASSPPFGLAVNEQFF
>TRBV9|NA
CASSVDTFGSEQYF
>TRBV7-2|once
CASSLGGGGYYEQYF
>TRBV6-1|NA
CASSESYYSYEQYF
>TRBV19|NA
CASRGQFLEQFF
>TRBV18|NA
CASSVGGGNQPQHF
>TRBV6-6|NA
CASSYEQTNIQYF
>TRBV18|NA
CASSRQNNEQFF
>TRBV29-1|once
CSVEQGQGPDTQYF
>TRBV5-1|NA
CASSFLTGKDEKLFF
>TRBV9|NA
CASSQGGENTEAFF
>TRBV6-5|NA
CATTTGRAQDTQYF
>TRBV28|NA
CASSFRGQGVEQYF
>TRBV29-1|NA
CSVEGGNSYEQYF
>TRBV7-2|NA
CASSPRETGIYGYTF
>TRBV9|NA
CASSVSTTTGQYF
>TRBV19|NA
CASSRTVRYEQYF
>TRBV11-2|few
CASGSPGTEAFF
>TRBV7-9|NA
CASSSAGLAGDEQFF
>TRBV6-6|NA
CASSPEVRREGYF